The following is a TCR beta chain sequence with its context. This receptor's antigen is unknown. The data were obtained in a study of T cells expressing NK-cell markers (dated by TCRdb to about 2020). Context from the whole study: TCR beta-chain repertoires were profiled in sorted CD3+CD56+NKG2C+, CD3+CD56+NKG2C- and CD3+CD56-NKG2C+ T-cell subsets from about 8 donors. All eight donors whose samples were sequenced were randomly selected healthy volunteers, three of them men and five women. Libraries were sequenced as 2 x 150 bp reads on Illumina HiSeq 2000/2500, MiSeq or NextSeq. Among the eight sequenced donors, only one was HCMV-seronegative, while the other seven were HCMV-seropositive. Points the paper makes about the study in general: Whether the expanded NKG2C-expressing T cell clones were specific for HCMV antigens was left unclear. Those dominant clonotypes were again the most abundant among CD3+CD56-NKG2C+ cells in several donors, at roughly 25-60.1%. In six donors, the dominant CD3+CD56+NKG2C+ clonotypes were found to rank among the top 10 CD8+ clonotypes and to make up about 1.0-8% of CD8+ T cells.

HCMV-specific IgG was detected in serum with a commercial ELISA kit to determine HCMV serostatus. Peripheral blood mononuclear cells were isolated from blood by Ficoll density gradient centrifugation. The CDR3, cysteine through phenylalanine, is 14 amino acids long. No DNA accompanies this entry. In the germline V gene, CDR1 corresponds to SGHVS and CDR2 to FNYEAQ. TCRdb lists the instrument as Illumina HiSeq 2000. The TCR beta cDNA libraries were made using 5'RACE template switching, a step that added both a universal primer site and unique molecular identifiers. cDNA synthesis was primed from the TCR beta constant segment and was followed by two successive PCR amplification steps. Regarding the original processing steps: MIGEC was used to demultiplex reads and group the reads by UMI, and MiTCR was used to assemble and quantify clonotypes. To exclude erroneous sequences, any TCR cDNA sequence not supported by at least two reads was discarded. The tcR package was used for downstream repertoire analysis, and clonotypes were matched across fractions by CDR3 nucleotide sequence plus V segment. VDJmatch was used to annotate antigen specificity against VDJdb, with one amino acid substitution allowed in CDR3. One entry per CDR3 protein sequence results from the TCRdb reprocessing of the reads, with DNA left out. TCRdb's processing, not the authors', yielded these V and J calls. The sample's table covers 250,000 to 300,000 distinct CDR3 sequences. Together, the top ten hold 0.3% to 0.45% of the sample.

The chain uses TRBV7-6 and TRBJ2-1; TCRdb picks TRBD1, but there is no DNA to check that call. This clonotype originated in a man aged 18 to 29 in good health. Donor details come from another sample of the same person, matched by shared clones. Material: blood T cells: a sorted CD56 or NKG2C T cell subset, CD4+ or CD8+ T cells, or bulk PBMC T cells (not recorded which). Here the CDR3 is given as CASSDRGPYNEQFF.